By sample fraction, the clone carrying this T cell receptor (beta chain) is medium-sized. Its antigen is not identified. Amplification used 60 Vbeta primers and 13 Jbeta primers. The method was immunoSEQ multiplex PCR; TCRdb's version includes in-frame clones alone and lacks a portion of them. The sample holds about 55,000 clones; 77% are singletons and the top ten take around 2.4%. The CDR3 runs 16 residues. CDR1 is MRHNA and CDR2 is SNTAGT in the germline V gene. Trimming left V 0 bases short and J 2 bases short, with 12 bases between. This specimen comes from a study of cytomegalovirus exposure and HLA in healthy donors. General study findings and limits: According to a later analysis, most TCR beta chains associated with CMV appeared HLA-restricted. Most likely, a cluster of highly shared sequence variants arose as a sequencing artifact.

The source material was PBMCs. The TCR was taken from a female donor in good health and CMV-seronegative. The rearrangement joins TRBV6-4 to TRBJ2-3; D is perhaps TRBD2 (6 bases). CDR3 nucleotide sequence: TGTGCCAGCAGTGACTCAGCGGGTGATAACACAGATACGCAGTATTTT. Encoded protein: CASSDSAGDNTDTQYF.